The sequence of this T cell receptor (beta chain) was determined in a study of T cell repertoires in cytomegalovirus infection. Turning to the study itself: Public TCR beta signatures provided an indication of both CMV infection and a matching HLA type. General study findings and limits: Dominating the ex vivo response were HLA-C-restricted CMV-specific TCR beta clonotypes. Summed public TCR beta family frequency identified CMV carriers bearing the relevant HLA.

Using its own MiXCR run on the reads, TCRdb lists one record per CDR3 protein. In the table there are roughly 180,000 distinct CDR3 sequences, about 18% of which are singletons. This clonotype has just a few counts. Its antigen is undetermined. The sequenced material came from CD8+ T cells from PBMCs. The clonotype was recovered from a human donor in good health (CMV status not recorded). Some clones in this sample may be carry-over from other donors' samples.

The DNA of the CDR3 is TGTGCCAGCAGTGTCTCCGGGACTAGCGGGGGAGATACGCAGTATTTT. Translation gives CASSVSGTSGGDTQYF. The chain has TRBV6-1 and TRBJ2-3, with TRBD2 identical over 14 bases. The V gene end was trimmed by 4 bases and the J gene end by 5 bases; junction bases not matched to a gene: 5. The germline CDR1 and CDR2 sequences are MNHNS and SASEGT. CDR3 size: 16 residues.